The text below deals with one T cell receptor beta chain. Its antigen is not identified. The data are from a study of identical twins. Notes on the study in general: Cord blood beta clonotypes present at high abundance carried fewer insertions; no such pattern appeared in memory repertoires.

CDR1 MDHEN and CDR2 SYDVKM come from the germline V gene. V gave up 3 bases and J gave up 1 base; unmatched junction bases: 8. The CDR3 is 16 residues long. One entry per CDR3 protein results from TCRdb running MiXCR on the 5' RACE reads. The table records about 340,000 distinct CDR3 sequences, 9% to 15% of them present only once. These data were also filed under a second study, of yellow fever vaccine responses in identical twins.

The sequenced sample was CD8+ T cells sorted from blood. The source is a woman under 30 in good health. The genes are TRBV28 and TRBJ2-5, with 7 bases aligning to TRBD2. CDR3 residues: CASSLSSGELQETQYF. CDR3 nucleotide sequence: TGTGCCAGCAGTTTGTCCAGCGGGGAGCTCCAAGAGACCCAGTACTTC.